These T cell receptor beta chains were read from a single sample in a study of blood T cell repertoires in COVID-19. Profiling relied on immunoSEQ multiplex PCR, and the TCRdb table lists in-frame clones only, not all of them. Among 250,000 to 350,000 clones listed, 87% were seen once. Sequencing was carried out using peripheral blood. These receptors were taken from a woman between 50 and 59 years old who had recovered from COVID-19. CDR3s include the opening cysteine and the closing phenylalanine or tryptophan. A D gene is named only where the DNA matches it firmly. Clone size is shown for a subset of rows, as once, few, many or a class of expanded clone.

clone_size j_call d_call v_call cdr3_nt cdr3_aa
- TRBJ2-7 - TRBV7-9 TGTGCCAGCAGCTTACCCCCCGGGAGCTACGAGCAGTACTTC CASSLPPGSYEQYF
- TRBJ2-3 TRBD1 TRBV2 TGTGCCAGCACCCCCGGGCTTCGACAGGGGGCAACAGATACGCAGTATTTT CASTPGLRQGATDTQYF
- TRBJ2-3 - TRBV6-6 TGTGCCAGCAGTGCATATACTAGCAGCACAGATACGCAGTATTTT CASSAYTSSTDTQYF
- TRBJ1-2 - TRBV10-1 TGCGCCAGCAGTGAGAATAGGCAGGCCAGACAATTATATGGCTACACCTTC CASSENRQARQLYGYTF
- TRBJ2-7 TRBD1 TRBV5-1 TGCGCCAGCAGCCCAGGGGGTTTCGACGAGCAGTACTTC CASSPGGFDEQYF
- TRBJ1-6 TRBD1 TRBV6-5 TGTGCCAGCAGGACCGGGACAGGGCATTCACCCCTCCACTTT CASRTGTGHSPLHF
- TRBJ2-1 TRBD2 TRBV6-4 TGTGCCAGCAGTGACTCGACTAGCGGGAGCAATGAGCAGTTCTTC CASSDSTSGSNEQFF
- TRBJ2-7 TRBD2 TRBV7-9 TGTGCCAGCAGCTCCGGCCGGGAGCGGGGCTACGAGCAGTACTTC CASSSGRERGYEQYF
- TRBJ2-7 TRBD1 TRBV28 TGTGCCAGCGGGACAGAGACCTACGAGCAGTACTTC CASGTETYEQYF
- TRBJ1-1 TRBD1 TRBV18 TGTGCCAGCTCACCTGGGACAGGGTCGAACACTGAAGCTTTCTTT CASSPGTGSNTEAFF
once TRBJ2-7 - TRBV3-1/TRBV3-2 TGTGCCAGCAGCCAACTATACCGGGACATCCCGTACTTC CASSQLYRDIPYF
- TRBJ1-5 - TRBV2 TGTGCCAGCAGTGTGGGGGGGGACCATAGCAATCAGCCCCAGCATTTT CASSVGGDHSNQPQHF
- TRBJ2-2 TRBD2 TRBV19 TGTGCCAGTAGTATAGGACTAGCGGGAGCTAATGGGAGGACCGGGGAGCTGTTTTTT CASSIGLAGANGRTGELFF
- TRBJ2-5 TRBD1 TRBV2 TGTGCCAGCAGGGGGGACAGGGGGGCCCAAGAGACCCAGTACTTC CASRGDRGAQETQYF
- TRBJ1-1 - TRBV6-5 TGTGCCAGCAGGTCCCCAGGGTTGACTGAAGCTTTCTTT CASRSPGLTEAFF
- TRBJ1-1 - TRBV18 TGTGCCAGCTCACCATTTTATCGGGGTCCGGCCATGAACACTGAAGCTTTCTTT CASSPFYRGPAMNTEAFF
once TRBJ1-3 TRBD1 TRBV19 TGTGCCAGTAGTAAGCCGGGACAGGCGGCGGGAAACACCATATATTTT CASSKPGQAAGNTIYF
- TRBJ2-7 - TRBV28 TGTGCCAGCGAGAGGGCCGTCAGAGCTTACGAGCAGTACTTC CASERAVRAYEQYF
- TRBJ2-3 TRBD1 TRBV7-9 TGTGCCAGCAGCTTAGACGCGGCAGGGGGAATAACAGATACGCAGTATTTT CASSLDAAGGITDTQYF
few TRBJ1-5 TRBD1 TRBV30 TGTGCCTGGAGCCGGGGCTCCGGGACAGGGGTAGGCAATCAGCCCCAGCATTTT CAWSRGSGTGVGNQPQHF
- TRBJ1-1 - TRBV7-6 TGTGCCAGCACCTTGGGGGCTGGGGCGAACACTGAAGCTTTCTTT CASTLGAGANTEAFF
- TRBJ2-1 TRBD2 TRBV5-1 TGCGCCAGCAGCTTACCTAGCGGGCGGTACAATGAGCAGTTCTTC CASSLPSGRYNEQFF
- TRBJ1-1 TRBD1 TRBV27 TGTGCCAGCAGTTTCCGGGACAGCCACACTGAAGCTTTCTTT CASSFRDSHTEAFF
few TRBJ1-6 - TRBV30 TGTGCCTGGGCCCCGCCGATAGGGGTACGTTCACCCCTCCACTTT CAWAPPIGVRSPLHF
- TRBJ1-6 TRBD1 TRBV3-1/TRBV3-2 TGTGCCAGCAGCCATCGGACAGGGGATTCACCCCTCCACTTT CASSHRTGDSPLHF
- TRBJ2-7 - TRBV4-1 TGCGCCAGCAGCCGGGACATGATGGACGAGCAGTACTTC CASSRDMMDEQYF
once TRBJ2-5 - TRBV5-5 TGTGCCAGCAGCTTACTAGTCTTGGAGACCCAGTACTTC CASSLLVLETQYF
- TRBJ2-1 - TRBV19 TGTGCCAGTAGTATACGGCGGGCCTCCCTAAACAATGAGCAGTTCTTC CASSIRRASLNNEQFF